The sequence of this T cell receptor beta chain was determined in a study of human T cells and chemical hapten exposure. Overall study: Sensitization was performed using 2% DPC on a 2 cm by 2 cm upper inner arm skin site. Slight volume differences across pooled libraries mainly accounted for varying per-sample TCR yields.

Described time point: patch test 1, 2 weeks after DPC sensitization. The treatment here: therapeutic diphenylcyclopropenone sensitization with weekly scalp DPC. The library attached unique molecular identifiers to individual cDNA molecules. TCRdb re-analysed the RACE reads in MiXCR, keeping a single row per CDR3 protein. The sample gives about 360,000 distinct CDR3 sequences, roughly 6.9% of which show up once; approximately 8% is in the top ten. Regarding the study as a whole: Patch test score rose with PT1 expanded TCR count, significant at thresholds 8, 16 and 32, not 4.

Regarding this clonotype: No antigen is known for it.

Germline-derived CDR1 and CDR2 are SGHVS and FQNEAQ. V was clipped by 0 bases and J by 6 bases, with 11 bases between them. There are 14 residues in the CDR3. The material was whole blood, obtained in connection with sensitization to the hapten diphenylcyclopropenone (DPC). This clonotype was sampled from a woman younger than 30 with alopecia areata. Some clones in this sample may be carry-over from other donors' samples. The J gene is TRBJ1-1, the V gene TRBV7-8; no clear D gene. In DNA form, the CDR3 reads TGTGCCAGCAGCTTAGCGCCGCGCGAGGCTGAAGCTTTCTTT. This encodes CASSLAPREAEAFF.